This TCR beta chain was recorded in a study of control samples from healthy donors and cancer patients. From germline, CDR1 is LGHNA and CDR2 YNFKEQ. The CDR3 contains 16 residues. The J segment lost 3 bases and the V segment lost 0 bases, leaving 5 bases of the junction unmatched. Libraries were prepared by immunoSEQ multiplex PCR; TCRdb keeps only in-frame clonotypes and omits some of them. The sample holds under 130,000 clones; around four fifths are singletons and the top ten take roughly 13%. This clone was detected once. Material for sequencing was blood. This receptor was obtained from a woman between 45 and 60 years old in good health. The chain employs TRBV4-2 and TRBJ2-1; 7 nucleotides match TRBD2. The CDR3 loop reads CASSQDKASGYNEQFF. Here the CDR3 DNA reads TGTGCCAGCAGCCAAGATAAGGCTAGCGGCTACAATGAGCAGTTCTTC.